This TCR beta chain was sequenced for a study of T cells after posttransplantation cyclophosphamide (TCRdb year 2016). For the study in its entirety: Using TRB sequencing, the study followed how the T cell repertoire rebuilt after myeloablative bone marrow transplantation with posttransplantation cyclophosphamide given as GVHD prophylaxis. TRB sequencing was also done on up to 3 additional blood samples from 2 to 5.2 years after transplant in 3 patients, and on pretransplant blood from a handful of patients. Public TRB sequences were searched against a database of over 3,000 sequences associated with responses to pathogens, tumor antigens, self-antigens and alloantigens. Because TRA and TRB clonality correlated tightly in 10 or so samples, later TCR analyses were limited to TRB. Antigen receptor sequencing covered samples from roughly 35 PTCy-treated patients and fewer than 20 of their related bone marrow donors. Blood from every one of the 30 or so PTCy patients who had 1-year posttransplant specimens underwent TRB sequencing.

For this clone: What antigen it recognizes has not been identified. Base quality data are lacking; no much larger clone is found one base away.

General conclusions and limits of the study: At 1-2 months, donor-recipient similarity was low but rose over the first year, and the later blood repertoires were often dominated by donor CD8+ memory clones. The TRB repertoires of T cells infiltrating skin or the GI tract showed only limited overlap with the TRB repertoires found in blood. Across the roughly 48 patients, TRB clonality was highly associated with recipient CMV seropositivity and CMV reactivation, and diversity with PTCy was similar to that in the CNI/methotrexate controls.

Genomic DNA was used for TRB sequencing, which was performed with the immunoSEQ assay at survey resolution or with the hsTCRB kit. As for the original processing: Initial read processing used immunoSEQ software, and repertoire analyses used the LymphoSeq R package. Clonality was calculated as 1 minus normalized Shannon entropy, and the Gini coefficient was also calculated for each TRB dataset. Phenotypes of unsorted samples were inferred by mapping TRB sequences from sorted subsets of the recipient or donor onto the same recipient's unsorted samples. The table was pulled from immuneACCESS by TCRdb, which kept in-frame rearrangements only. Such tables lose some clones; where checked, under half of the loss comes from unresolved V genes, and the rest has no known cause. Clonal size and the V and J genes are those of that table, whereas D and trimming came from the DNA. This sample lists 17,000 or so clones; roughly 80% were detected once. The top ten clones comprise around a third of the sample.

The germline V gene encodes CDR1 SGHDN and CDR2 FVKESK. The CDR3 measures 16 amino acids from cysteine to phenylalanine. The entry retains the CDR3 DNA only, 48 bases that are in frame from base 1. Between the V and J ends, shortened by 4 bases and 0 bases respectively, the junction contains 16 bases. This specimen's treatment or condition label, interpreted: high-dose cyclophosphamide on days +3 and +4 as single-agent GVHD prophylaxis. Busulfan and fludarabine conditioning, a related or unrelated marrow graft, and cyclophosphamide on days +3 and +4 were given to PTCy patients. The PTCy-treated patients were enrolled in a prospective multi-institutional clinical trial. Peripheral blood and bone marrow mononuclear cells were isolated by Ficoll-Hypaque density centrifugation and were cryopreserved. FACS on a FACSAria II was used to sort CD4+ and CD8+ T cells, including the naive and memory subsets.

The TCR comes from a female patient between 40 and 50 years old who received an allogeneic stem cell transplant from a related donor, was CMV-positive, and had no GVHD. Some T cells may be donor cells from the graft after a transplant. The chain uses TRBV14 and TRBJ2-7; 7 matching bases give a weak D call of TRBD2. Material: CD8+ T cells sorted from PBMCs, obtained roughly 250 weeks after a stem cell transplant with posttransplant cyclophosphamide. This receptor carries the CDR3 CASSLMGGAFSYEQYF. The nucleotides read TGTGCCAGCAGCCTAATGGGGGGGGCCTTCTCCTACGAGCAGTACTTC.